This passage covers 5 T cell receptor beta chains from one sample sequenced in a study of cytomegalovirus exposure and HLA in healthy donors. PCR primers comprised 60 Vbeta and 13 Jbeta primers. Using immunoSEQ multiplex PCR, the repertoire was profiled, and TCRdb retains in-frame clones only, with some absent. The sample holds fewer than 80,000 clones, less than 80% seen once. The sequencing sample was made of PBMCs. These TCRs come from a woman aged 50 to 60 in good health and CMV-seropositive.

The chain joins TRBV5-1 to TRBJ1-2, with D unclear. Trimming removed 0 bases at V and 4 bases at J, with 13 bases between. CDR3 length equals 15 residues. Germline V gives CDR1 SGHRS, CDR2 YFSETQ. The chain's CDR3 is CASSLGQPVSYGYTF. CDR3 nucleotide sequence: TGCGCCAGCAGCTTGGGGCAACCTGTGTCCTATGGCTACACCTTC.

V gene TRBV7-6 combines with J gene TRBJ2-1; 7 nucleotides align to TRBD2. Per the germline V gene, CDR1 is SGHVS and CDR2 is FNYEAQ. The CDR3 has 17 amino acids. The trim removed 3 bases at V and 1 base at J, leaving 9 bases unmatched. The CDR3 region is CASSLGGSSVSYNEQFF. CDR3 sequence (DNA): TGTGCCAGCAGCTTGGGGGGGTCTAGCGTATCCTACAATGAGCAGTTCTTC.

This clone was observed a single time. This sequence joins TRBV13 and TRBJ2-1, with TRBD2 matching over 8 bases. The CDR3 is 15 residues long. Germline V gives CDR1 PRHDT, CDR2 FYEKMQ (reference sequence). After removal of 5 bases from V and 4 bases from J, the junction contained 7 bases not matched to a gene. CDR3 nucleotides: TGTGCCAGCAGCACTCAGCGGGGGCGATACAATGAGCAGTTCTTC. Protein product: CASSTQRGRYNEQFF. Combining the CDR3 with reference TRBV13 and TRBJ2-1 gives the whole variable domain AAGVIQSPRHLIKEKRETATLKCYPIPRHDTVYWYQQGPGQDPQFLISFYEKMQSDKGSIPDRFSAQQFSDYHSELNMSSLELGDSALYFCASSTQRGRYNEQFFGPGTRLTVL.

In its sample, this clone was seen once. The chain employs TRBV6-5 and TRBJ1-1, with 7 bases fitting TRBD1. V shed 8 bases and J 5 bases; nucleotides not matched to a gene: 5. Germline values: CDR1 MNHEY, CDR2 SVGAGI. This CDR3 spans 12 amino acids. CDR3 in amino acids: CASSGGRTEAFF. The CDR3 bases are TGTGCCAGCTCAGGGGGGCGGACTGAAGCTTTCTTT.

V is TRBV13 and J is TRBJ2-3; the match to TRBD2 covers 7 bases. This CDR3 has 17 amino acids. The V segment lost 5 bases and the J segment 1 base; nucleotides outside the gene matches: 12. Germline V gives CDR1 PRHDT, CDR2 FYEKMQ (reference sequence). CDR3 region: CASSPGGYGGGTDTQYF. CDR3 coding DNA: TGTGCCAGCAGCCCGGGAGGTTACGGGGGAGGCACAGATACGCAGTATTTT.